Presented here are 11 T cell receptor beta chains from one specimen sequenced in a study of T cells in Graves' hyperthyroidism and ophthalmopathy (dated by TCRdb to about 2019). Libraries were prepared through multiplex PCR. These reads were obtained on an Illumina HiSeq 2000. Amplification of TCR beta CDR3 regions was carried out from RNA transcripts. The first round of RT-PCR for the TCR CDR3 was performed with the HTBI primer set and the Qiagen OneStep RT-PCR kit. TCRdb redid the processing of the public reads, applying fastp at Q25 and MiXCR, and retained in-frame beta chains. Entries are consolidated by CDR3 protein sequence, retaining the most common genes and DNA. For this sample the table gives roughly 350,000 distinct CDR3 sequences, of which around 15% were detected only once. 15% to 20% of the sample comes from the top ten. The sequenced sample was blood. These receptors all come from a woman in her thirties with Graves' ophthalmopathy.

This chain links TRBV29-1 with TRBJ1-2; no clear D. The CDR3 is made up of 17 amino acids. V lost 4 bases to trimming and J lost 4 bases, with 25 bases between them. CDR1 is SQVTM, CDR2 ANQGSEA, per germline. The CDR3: CSVGMGFDAFLGYGYTF. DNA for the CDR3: TGCAGCGTTGGAATGGGATTTGACGCCTTCCTTGGCTATGGCTACACCTTC.

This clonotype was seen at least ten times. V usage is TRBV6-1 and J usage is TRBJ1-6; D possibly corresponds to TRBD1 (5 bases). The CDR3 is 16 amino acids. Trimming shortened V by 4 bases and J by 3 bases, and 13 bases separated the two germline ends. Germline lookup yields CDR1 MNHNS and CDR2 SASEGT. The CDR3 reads CASSARQRRYNSPLHF. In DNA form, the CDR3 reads TGTGCCAGCAGTGCTAGACAGAGACGCTATAATTCACCCCTCCACTTT.

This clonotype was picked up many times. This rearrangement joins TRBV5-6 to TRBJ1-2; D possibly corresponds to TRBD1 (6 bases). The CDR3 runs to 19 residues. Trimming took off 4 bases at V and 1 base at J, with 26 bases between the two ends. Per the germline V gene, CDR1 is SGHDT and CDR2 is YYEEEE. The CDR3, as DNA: TGTGCCAGCAGCACCCGACTCGTGAGACAGGAACGGATTAACTATGGCTACACCTTC. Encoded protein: CASSTRLVRQERINYGYTF. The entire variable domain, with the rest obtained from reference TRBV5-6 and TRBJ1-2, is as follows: DAGVTQSPTHLIKTRGQQVTLRCSPKSGHDTVSWYQQALGQGPQFIFQYYEEEERQRGNFPDRFSGHQFPNYSSELNVNALLLGDSALYLCASSTRLVRQERINYGYTFGSGTRLTVV.

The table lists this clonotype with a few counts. The CDR3 DNA reads as TGTGCCGGGAATCCCAACAGCCTCTCTGGGGCCAACGTCCTGACTTTC. It encodes CAGNPNSLSGANVLTF. The genes are TRBV30 and TRBJ2-6; D ambiguous. The V end was cut by 8 bases, the J end by 0 bases, with 17 bases between. The CDR3 consists of 16 residues. CDR1 is GTSNPN and CDR2 is SVGIG in the germline V gene (reference sequence).

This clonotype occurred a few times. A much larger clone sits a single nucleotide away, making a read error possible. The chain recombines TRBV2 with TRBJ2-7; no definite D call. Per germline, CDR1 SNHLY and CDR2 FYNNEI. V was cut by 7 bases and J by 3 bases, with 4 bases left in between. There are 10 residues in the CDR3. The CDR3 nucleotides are TGTGCCAGCAAGCTCTACGAGCAGTACTTC. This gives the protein CASKLYEQYF. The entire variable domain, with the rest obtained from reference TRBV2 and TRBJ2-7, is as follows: EPEVTQTPSHQVTQMGQEVILRCVPISNHLYFYWYRQILGQKVEFLVSFYNNEISEKSEIFDDQFSVERPDGSNFTLKIRSTKLEDSAMYFCASKLYEQYFGPGTRLTVT.

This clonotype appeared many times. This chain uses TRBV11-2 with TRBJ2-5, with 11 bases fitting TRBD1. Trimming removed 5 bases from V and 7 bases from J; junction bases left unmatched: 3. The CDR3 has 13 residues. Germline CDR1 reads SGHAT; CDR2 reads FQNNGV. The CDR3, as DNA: TGTGCCAGCAGCGTCGGGACAGGGGGGACCCAGTACTTC. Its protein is CASSVGTGGTQYF.

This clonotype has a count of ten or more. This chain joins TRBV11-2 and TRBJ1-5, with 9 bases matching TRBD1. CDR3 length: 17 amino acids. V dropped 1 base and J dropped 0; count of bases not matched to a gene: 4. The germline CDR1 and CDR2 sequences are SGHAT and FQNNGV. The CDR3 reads CASSLGTGAYSNQPQHF. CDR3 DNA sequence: TGTGCCAGCAGCTTAGGGACAGGGGCTTATAGCAATCAGCCCCAGCATTTT.

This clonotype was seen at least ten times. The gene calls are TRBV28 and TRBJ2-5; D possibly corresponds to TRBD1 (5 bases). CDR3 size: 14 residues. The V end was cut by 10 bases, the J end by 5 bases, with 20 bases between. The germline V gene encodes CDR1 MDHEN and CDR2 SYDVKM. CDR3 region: CATCGAMEYETQYF. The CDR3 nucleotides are TGTGCCACCTGTGGGGCCATGGAGTATGAGACCCAGTACTTC.

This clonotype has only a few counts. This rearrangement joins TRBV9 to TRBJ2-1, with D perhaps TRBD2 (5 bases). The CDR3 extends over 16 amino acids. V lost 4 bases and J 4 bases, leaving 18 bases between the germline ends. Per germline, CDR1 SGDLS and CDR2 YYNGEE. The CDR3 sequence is CASSPRIASFYNEQFF. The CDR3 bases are TGTGCCAGCAGCCCTCGGATAGCGAGCTTTTACAATGAGCAGTTCTTC.

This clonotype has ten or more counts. The CDR3 region has the DNA TGTGCCAGCAGTGTATGGGACACCAATCAGCCCCAGCATTTT. Translated, it gives CASSVWDTNQPQHF. V is TRBV2 and J is TRBJ1-5; possibly TRBD1 for D (6 bases). This CDR3 contains 14 residues. Trimming removed 4 bases at V and 3 bases at J, with 10 bases between. Germline-derived CDR1 and CDR2 are SNHLY and FYNNEI.

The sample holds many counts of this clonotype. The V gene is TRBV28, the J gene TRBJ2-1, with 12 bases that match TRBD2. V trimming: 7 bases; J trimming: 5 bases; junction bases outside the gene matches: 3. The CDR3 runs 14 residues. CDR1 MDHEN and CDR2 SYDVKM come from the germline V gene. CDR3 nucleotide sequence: TGTGCCAGCACTCTAGCGGGGGGGCACAATGAGCAGTTCTTC. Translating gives CASTLAGGHNEQFF.